Each of the 20 T cell receptor beta chains below was sequenced from the same sample in a study of blood T cell repertoires in COVID-19. Sequencing was performed with immunoSEQ multiplex PCR; in TCRdb, only in-frame clones are kept and a portion is missing. This table holds 220,000 or so clones, 80% to 90% found once. What was sequenced was peripheral blood. The origin of the receptors is a man aged 25-40 years with active or convalescent COVID-19.

This rearrangement joins TRBV7-9 to TRBJ2-7, with TRBD2 matching over 13 bases. Germline CDR1 is SEHNR and CDR2 is FQNEAQ (reference sequence). The CDR3 contains 14 residues. Germline trimming cut 6 bases from V and 7 bases from J; bases unmatched to any gene: 6. For the CDR3, the DNA is TGTGCCAGCAGTTCCGGGACTAGCGGGGTAGAGCAGTACTTC. It codes for CASSSGTSGVEQYF. Based on the CDR3 plus reference TRBV7-9 and TRBJ2-7, the full variable domain is DTGVSQNPRHKITKRGQNVTFRCDPISEHNRLYWYRQTLGQGPEFLTYFQNEAQLEKSRLLSDRFSAERPKGSFSTLEIQRTEQGDSAMYLCASSSGTSGVEQYFGPGTRLTVT.

J is TRBJ1-1 and V is TRBV6-5; 9 nucleotides align to TRBD1. The CDR3 totals 14 residues. CDR1 and CDR2 (germline): MNHEY, SVGAGI. Trimming removed 5 bases from V and 0 bases from J; junction bases left unmatched: 1. CDR3 coding DNA: TGTGCCAGCAGTACAGGGGGCATGAACACTGAAGCTTTCTTT. The encoded protein is CASSTGGMNTEAFF.

The chain joins TRBV30 to TRBJ2-3; D remains unclear. This CDR3 spans 13 amino acids. Trimming took 4 bases from V and 4 from J, leaving 12 bases between them. Germline CDR1 GTSNPN, CDR2 SVGIG (reference sequence). Here the CDR3 reads CAWTLRPADTQYF. For the CDR3, the DNA is TGTGCCTGGACTCTCAGGCCGGCAGATACGCAGTATTTT.

This rearrangement joins TRBV19 to TRBJ1-1; D is uncertain. The germline CDR1 and CDR2 sequences are LNHDA and SQIVND (reference sequence). This CDR3 has 14 residues. V shed 3 bases and J shed 0 bases, with 8 bases lying between them. The CDR3 protein is CASSMGQLNTEAFF. The CDR3 nucleotides are TGTGCCAGTAGTATGGGCCAGTTGAACACTGAAGCTTTCTTT.

The chain employs TRBV4-1 and TRBJ2-5; D call uncertain. The CDR3 is 13 residues long. V lost 1 base and J 9 bases, leaving 12 bases between the germline ends. Germline CDR1 is MGHRA and CDR2 is YSYEKL. The CDR3 coding sequence is TGCGCCAGCAGCCAAGCGAGGCCTCCCCCCCAGTACTTC. Translation: CASSQARPPPQYF.

This chain joins TRBV6-5 and TRBJ1-6, with a possible D match to TRBD1 (6 bases). This CDR3 comprises 12 residues. The germline CDR1 and CDR2 sequences are MNHEY and SVGAGI. V was trimmed by 11 bases and J by 8 bases, leaving 13 bases between them. CDR3 region: CAGWTADSPLHF. CDR3 in DNA: TGTGCCGGGTGGACAGCCGATTCACCCCTCCACTTT.

Concerning this clone: Other DNA sequences in the sample encode the same CDR3. This chain uses TRBV10-3 with TRBJ2-6; 8 bases line up with TRBD2. There are 14 residues in the CDR3. Germline CDR1 and CDR2: ENHRY and SYGVKD. V dropped 11 bases and J dropped 4; count of bases not matched to a gene: 7. CDR3 nucleotide sequence: TGTGCCCTCGGGGGGGGAGGGGGGGCCAACGTCCTGACTTTC. Protein: CALGGGGGANVLTF.

This rearrangement joins TRBV7-2 to TRBJ2-3, with TRBD2 matching over 11 bases. Germline V CDR1 and CDR2: SGHTA, FQGNSA. V lost 2 bases to trimming and J lost 2 bases; unmatched junction nucleotides: 9. There are 18 residues in the CDR3. Here the CDR3 DNA reads TGTGCCAGCAGCTTAAGAACTAGCGGGGGATGGGACACAGATACGCAGTATTTT. Protein sequence: CASSLRTSGGWDTDTQYF.

V usage is TRBV5-1 and J usage is TRBJ1-4; D gene uncertain. CDR3 length: 15 amino acids. Between the trimmed V and J ends, which lost 0 bases and 7 bases, there was a span of 13 bases. Germline CDR1 reads SGHRS; CDR2 reads YFSETQ. The CDR3 nucleotides are TGCGCCAGCAGCTTGGGGACGGGAGGCGTTGAAAAACTGTTTTTT. It is translated as CASSLGTGGVEKLFF. The full variable domain, completed using reference TRBV5-1 and TRBJ1-4, is KAGVTQTPRYLIKTRGQQVTLSCSPISGHRSVSWYQQTPGQGLQFLFEYFSETQRNKGNFPGRFSGRQFSNSRSEMNVSTLELGDSALYLCASSLGTGGVEKLFFGSGTQLSVL.

The V and J genes are TRBV30 and TRBJ2-5, with 8 bases identical to TRBD2. J gave up 2 bases and V 0 bases, and 5 bases lay outside the gene matches. This CDR3 has 15 residues. Germline CDR1 and CDR2: GTSNPN and SVGIG (reference sequence). The CDR3 nucleotides are TGTGCCTGGAGTGTGAGCGGGGGCATGCAAGAGACCCAGTACTTC. The encoded protein is CAWSVSGGMQETQYF.

V and J are TRBV4-1 and TRBJ2-7; 9 bases map to TRBD2. The CDR3 spans 14 residues. The germline CDR1 and CDR2 sequences are MGHRA and YSYEKL. The junction had 5 bases not matched to a gene; V was cut back by 3 bases and J by 5 bases. DNA of the CDR3: TGCGCCAGCAGCCATGGACTAGCGACCCACGAGCAGTACTTC. The encoded protein is CASSHGLATHEQYF.

This clone showed up just a few times. This sequence joins TRBV11-3 and TRBJ2-1; 10 bases line up with TRBD2. This CDR3 contains 16 residues. The ends lost 3 bases at V and 0 bases at J; junction bases unmatched: 2. Germline V gene data show CDR1 as SGHNT and CDR2 as YENEEA. This CDR3 is CASSLRTSGSYNEQFF. The DNA for the CDR3 is TGTGCCAGCAGCTTGAGGACTAGCGGCTCCTACAATGAGCAGTTCTTC.

The CDR3 coding sequence is TGTGCCAGTAGTATGGTTTCAGGGGGCGGTTCACCCCTCCACTTT. Translating it yields CASSMVSGGGSPLHF. This rearrangement joins TRBV19 to TRBJ1-6, with 8 bases identical to TRBD1. The CDR3 runs 15 residues. CDR1 and CDR2 from the germline V gene are LNHDA and SQIVND (reference sequence). Trimming took 3 bases from V and 9 from J; bases not matched to a gene: 7.

This clone came up a few times. CDR3 sequence (DNA): TGTGCCAGGAGGTCGGACAGCTACACTGATCAGCCCCAGCATTTT. This encodes CARRSDSYTDQPQHF. The chain is built from TRBV19 and TRBJ1-5, with D maybe TRBD1 (6 bases). CDR1 and CDR2 from the germline V gene are LNHDA and SQIVND (reference sequence). V lost 9 bases, J lost 5 bases, and 20 bases lay in between. This CDR3 has 15 residues.

The rearrangement uses TRBV3-1 (or the pseudogene TRBV3-2) and TRBJ1-1, with no clear D. CDR3 length equals 19 residues. V was trimmed by 0 bases and J by 1 base, leaving 21 bases between them. From germline, CDR1 is LGHDT and CDR2 YNNKEL (reference sequence). CDR3 region: CASSQDAGLNSGPNTEAFF. The CDR3 DNA sequence: TGTGCCAGCAGCCAAGATGCGGGATTGAACTCTGGACCGAACACTGAAGCTTTCTTT.

In DNA form, the CDR3 reads TGTGCCATCAGTGAGTGGTCAACTATGGCTTTGGGCTACACCTTC. Translation gives CAISEWSTMALGYTF. The chain joins TRBV10-3 to TRBJ1-2, with no clear D. The CDR3 runs 15 residues. CDR1 is ENHRY, CDR2 SYGVKD, per germline. Trimming shortened V by 1 base and J by 8 bases, and 17 bases separated the two germline ends.

The chain links TRBV19 to TRBJ1-1; 8 bases match TRBD1. V lost 5 bases to trimming and J lost 11 bases; unmatched junction nucleotides: 10. The CDR3 runs to 13 residues. Germline assignment: CDR1 LNHDA and CDR2 SQIVND (reference sequence). CDR3 in amino acids: CASSQPGTGEAFF. Here the CDR3 DNA reads TGTGCCAGTAGTCAACCCGGGACAGGAGAGGCTTTCTTT.

Only one count was recorded for this clone. V usage is TRBV12-3 or TRBV12-4 and J usage is TRBJ1-1; D is perhaps TRBD1 (6 bases). Deletions cut 6 bases from V and 7 bases from J, with 9 bases between. The CDR3 has 11 residues. The CDR3: CASRQGNEAFF. The DNA of the CDR3 is TGTGCCAGCAGACAGGGAAATGAAGCTTTCTTT.

The table lists this clone with a count of one. The chain is built from TRBV29-1 and TRBJ1-2; possibly TRBD1 for D (5 bases). Trimming cost V 3 bases and J 6 bases, with 17 bases left between them. In germline, CDR1 is SQVTM, CDR2 ANQGSEA. CDR3 length equals 14 residues. CDR3 loop: CSVEGGGAPNGYTF. CDR3 nucleotide sequence: TGCAGCGTTGAGGGCGGGGGAGCTCCTAATGGCTACACCTTC.

The V gene is TRBV6-2 or TRBV6-3, the J gene TRBJ1-1; D gene unclear. Germline CDR1 and CDR2: MNHEY and SVGEGT. Trimming stripped 6 bases from V and 4 bases from J, with 9 bases between. The CDR3 consists of 12 residues. In DNA form, the CDR3 reads TGTGCCAGCAGCGAGGGAGTCACTGAAGCTTTCTTT. It is translated as CASSEGVTEAFF.